The T cell receptor (beta chain) under discussion was sequenced for a study of OX40 agonist ivuxolimab in advanced cancers. Patients were ineligible given autoimmune disease history or systemic immunosuppression. The ends were cut back, 4 bases at V and 5 bases at J, with 17 bases in the middle. This CDR3 contains 15 residues. CDR1 MGHRA and CDR2 YSYEKL come from the germline V gene. Here immunoSEQ multiplex PCR was the method, and the copy in TCRdb shows in-frame clones only, minus some. The data hold some 20,000 clones, with more than 70% observed a single time. A note on this clone: Its matching antigen is unknown.

Findings and caveats of the study: Expanded clones were, on average, more numerous among CD8+ T cells than CD4+.

The gene calls are TRBV4-1 and TRBJ1-1, with D possibly being TRBD1 (5 bases). The material sequenced was CD4+ or CD8+ T cells sorted from blood, taken in a trial of the OX40 agonist ivuxolimab. This sequence was found in an adult with an advanced solid tumor such as melanoma, head and neck, liver or kidney cancer. In DNA, the CDR3 is TGCGCCAGCAGCCCCCATCCTGGCAGGGCGACTGAAGCTTTCTTT. It encodes CASSPHPGRATEAFF.